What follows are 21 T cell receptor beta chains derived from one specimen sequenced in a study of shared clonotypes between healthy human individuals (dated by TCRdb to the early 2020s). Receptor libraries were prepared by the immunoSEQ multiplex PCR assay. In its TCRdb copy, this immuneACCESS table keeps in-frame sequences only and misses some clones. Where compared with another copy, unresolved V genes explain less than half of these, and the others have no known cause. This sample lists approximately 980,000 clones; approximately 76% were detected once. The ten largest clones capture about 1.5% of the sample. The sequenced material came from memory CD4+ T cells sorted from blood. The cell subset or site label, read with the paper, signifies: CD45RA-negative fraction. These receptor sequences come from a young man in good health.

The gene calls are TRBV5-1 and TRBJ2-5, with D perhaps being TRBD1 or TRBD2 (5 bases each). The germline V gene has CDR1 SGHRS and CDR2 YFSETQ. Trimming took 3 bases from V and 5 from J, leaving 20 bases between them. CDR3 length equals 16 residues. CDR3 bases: TGCGCCAGCAGCTCGGTGGGGACGGCGCCTTGGGAGACCCAGTACTTC. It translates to CASSSVGTAPWETQYF.

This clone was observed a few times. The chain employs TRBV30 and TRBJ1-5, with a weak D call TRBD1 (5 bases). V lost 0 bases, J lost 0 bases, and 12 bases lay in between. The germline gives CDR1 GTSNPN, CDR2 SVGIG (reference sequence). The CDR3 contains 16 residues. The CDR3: CAWSVSGGYSNQPQHF. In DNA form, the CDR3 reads TGTGCCTGGAGTGTATCGGGGGGGTATAGCAATCAGCCCCAGCATTTT.

The CDR3 DNA reads TGTGCCACCAGCAGGGAACAGGGATTTCCCTACGAGCAGTACTTC. It translates to CATSREQGFPYEQYF. V usage is TRBV15 and J usage is TRBJ2-7, with D possibly TRBD1 on 6 matching bases. Deletions cut 3 bases from V and 2 bases from J, with 14 bases between. The CDR3 has 15 residues. Germline lookup yields CDR1 LNHNV and CDR2 YYDKDF (reference sequence).

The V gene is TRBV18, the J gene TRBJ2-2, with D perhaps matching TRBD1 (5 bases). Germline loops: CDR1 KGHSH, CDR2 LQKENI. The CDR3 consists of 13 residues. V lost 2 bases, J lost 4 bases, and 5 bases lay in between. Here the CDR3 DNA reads TGTGCCAGCTCACCAAGGGGCACCGGGGAGCTGTTTTTT. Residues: CASSPRGTGELFF.

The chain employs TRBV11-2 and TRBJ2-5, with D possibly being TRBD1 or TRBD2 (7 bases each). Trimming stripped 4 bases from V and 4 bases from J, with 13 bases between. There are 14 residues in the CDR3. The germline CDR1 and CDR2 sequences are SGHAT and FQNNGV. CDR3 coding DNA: TGTGCCAGCAGCTCAGGGGGGGTATCAGAGACCCAGTACTTC. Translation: CASSSGGVSETQYF.

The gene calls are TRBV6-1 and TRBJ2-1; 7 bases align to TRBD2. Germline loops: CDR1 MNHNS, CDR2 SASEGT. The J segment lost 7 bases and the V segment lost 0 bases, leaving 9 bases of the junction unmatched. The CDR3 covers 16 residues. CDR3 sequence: CASSEALAGRGNEQFF. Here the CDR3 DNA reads TGTGCCAGCAGTGAAGCGCTTGCGGGGCGGGGGAATGAGCAGTTCTTC.

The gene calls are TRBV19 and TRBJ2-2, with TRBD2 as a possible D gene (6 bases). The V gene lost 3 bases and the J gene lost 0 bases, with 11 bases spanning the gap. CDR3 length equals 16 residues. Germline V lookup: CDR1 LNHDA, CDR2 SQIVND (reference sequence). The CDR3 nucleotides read TGTGCCAGTAGTATGGTACAGCGGGCGAACACCGGGGAGCTGTTTTTT. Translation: CASSMVQRANTGELFF. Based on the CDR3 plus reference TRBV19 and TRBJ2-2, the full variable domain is DGGITQSPKYLFRKEGQNVTLSCEQNLNHDAMYWYRQDPGQGLRLIYYSQIVNDFQKGDIAEGYSVSREKKESFPLTVTSAQKNPTAFYLCASSMVQRANTGELFFGEGSRLTVL.

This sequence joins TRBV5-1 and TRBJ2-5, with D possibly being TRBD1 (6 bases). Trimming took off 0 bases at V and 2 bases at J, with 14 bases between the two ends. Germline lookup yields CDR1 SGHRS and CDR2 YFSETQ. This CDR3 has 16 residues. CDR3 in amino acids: CASSLEGLGGQETQYF. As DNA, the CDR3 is TGCGCCAGCAGCTTGGAAGGCCTAGGGGGTCAAGAGACCCAGTACTTC.

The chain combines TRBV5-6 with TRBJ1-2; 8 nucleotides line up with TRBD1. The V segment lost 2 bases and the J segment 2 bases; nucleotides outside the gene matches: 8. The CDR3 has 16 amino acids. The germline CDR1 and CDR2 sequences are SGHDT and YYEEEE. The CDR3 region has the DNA TGTGCCAGCAGCTTCTACGGGACAGGACAAAACTATGGCTACACCTTC. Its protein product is CASSFYGTGQNYGYTF.

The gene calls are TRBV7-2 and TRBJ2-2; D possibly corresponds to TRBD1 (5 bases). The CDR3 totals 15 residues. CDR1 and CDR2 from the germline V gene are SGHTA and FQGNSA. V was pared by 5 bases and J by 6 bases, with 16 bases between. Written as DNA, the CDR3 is TGTGCCAGCAGCCTCCACCCAGGGTTTGCCGGGGAGCTGTTTTTT. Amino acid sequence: CASSLHPGFAGELFF.

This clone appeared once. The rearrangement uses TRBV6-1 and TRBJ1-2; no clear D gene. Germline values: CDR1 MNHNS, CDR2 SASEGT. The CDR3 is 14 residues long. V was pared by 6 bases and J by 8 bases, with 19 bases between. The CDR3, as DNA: TGTGCCAGCAGCGGGTCGCTGAGTGTCGGCGGCTACACCTTC. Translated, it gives CASSGSLSVGGYTF.

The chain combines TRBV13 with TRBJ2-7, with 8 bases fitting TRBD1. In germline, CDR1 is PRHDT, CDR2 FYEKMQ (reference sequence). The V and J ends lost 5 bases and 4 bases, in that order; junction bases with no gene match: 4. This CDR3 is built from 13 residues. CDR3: CASSRRQGYEQYF. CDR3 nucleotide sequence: TGTGCCAGCAGCCGACGACAGGGGTACGAGCAGTACTTC.

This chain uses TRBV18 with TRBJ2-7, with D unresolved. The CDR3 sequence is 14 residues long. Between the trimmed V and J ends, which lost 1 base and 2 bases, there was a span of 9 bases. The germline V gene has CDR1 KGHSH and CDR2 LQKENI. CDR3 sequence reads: CASSPRNGAYEQYF. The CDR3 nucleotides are TGTGCCAGCTCACCACGGAATGGGGCCTACGAGCAGTACTTC. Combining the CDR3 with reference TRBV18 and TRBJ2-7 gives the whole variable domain NAGVMQNPRHLVRRRGQEARLRCSPMKGHSHVYWYRQLPEEGLKFMVYLQKENIIDESGMPKERFSAEFPKEGPSILRIQQVVRGDSAAYFCASSPRNGAYEQYFGPGTRLTVT.

The CDR3 region has the DNA TGTGCCAGTAGTCTTACCCGGACAGGGGCGAGAAAAGAGACCCAGTACTTC. Translation: CASSLTRTGARKETQYF. The rearrangement uses TRBV19 and TRBJ2-5; 9 nucleotides line up with TRBD1. Germline-derived CDR1 and CDR2 are LNHDA and SQIVND (reference sequence). Germline trimming cut 5 bases from V and 3 bases from J; bases unmatched to any gene: 13. This CDR3 region has 17 residues.

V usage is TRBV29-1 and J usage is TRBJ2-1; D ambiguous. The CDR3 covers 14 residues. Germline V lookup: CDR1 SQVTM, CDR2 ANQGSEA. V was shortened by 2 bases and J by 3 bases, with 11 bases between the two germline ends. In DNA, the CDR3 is TGCAGCGTTGAACAGCGAGATCGCTACAATGAGCAGTTCTTC. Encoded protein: CSVEQRDRYNEQFF.

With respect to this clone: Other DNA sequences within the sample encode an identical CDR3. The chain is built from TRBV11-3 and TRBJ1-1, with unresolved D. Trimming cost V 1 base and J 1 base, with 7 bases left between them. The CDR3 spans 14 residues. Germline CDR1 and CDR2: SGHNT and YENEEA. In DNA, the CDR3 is TGTGCCAGCAGCTTAGGCCCCGGGAACACTGAAGCTTTCTTT. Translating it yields CASSLGPGNTEAFF.

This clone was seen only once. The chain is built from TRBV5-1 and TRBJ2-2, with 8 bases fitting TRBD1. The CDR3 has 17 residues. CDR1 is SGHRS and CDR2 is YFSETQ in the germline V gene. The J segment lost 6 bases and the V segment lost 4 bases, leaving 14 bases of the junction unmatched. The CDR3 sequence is CASSPGQGPEGPGELFF. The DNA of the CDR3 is TGCGCCAGCAGCCCCGGACAGGGCCCGGAAGGACCCGGGGAGCTGTTTTTT.

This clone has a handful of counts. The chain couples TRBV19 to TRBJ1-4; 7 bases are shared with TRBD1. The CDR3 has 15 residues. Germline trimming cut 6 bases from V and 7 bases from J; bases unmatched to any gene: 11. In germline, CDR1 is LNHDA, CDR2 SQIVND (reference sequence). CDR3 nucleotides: TGTGCCAGTAGACCCCAGGGGGGTGTAAGTGAAAAACTGTTTTTT. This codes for CASRPQGGVSEKLFF.

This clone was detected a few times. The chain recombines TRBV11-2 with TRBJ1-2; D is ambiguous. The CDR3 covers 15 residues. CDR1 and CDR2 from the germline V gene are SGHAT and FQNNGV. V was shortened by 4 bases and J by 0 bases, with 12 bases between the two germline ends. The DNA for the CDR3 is TGTGCCAGCAGCTCGTCAGCGGGTACTAACTATGGCTACACCTTC. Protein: CASSSSAGTNYGYTF.

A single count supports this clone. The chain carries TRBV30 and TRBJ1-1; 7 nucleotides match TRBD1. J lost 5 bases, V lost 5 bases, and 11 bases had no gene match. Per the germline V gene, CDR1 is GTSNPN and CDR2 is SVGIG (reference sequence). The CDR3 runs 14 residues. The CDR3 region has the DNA TGTGCCTGGCTAGGGTGGAGGGGGCAGACTGAAGCTTTCTTT. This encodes CAWLGWRGQTEAFF.

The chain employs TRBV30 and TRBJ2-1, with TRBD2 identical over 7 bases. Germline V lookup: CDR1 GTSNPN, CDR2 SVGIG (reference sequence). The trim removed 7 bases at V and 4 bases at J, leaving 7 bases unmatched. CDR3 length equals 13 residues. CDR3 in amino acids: CASERGQYNEQFF. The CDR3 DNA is TGTGCCTCAGAGCGGGGTCAGTACAATGAGCAGTTCTTC.